Following are 19 T cell receptor beta chains from one sample sequenced in a study of T-cell reconstitution after alpha-beta-depleted transplantation in children. Library preparation (for TCRbeta) was performed with unique molecular identifiers. TCRdb re-analysed the PCR reads in MiXCR, keeping a single row per CDR3 protein. The data show 480,000 or so distinct CDR3 sequences, over 9.5% seen once. Sequenced here: PBMCs, sampled before TCRalphabeta/CD19-depleted stem cell transplant. The receptors come from a child aged 2 to 10 with inherited bone marrow failure, due to receive a stem cell transplant.

In its sample, this clonotype was seen many times. V usage is TRBV20-1 and J usage is TRBJ2-3; TRBD1 matches at 8 bases. This CDR3 spans 14 amino acids. Per germline, CDR1 DFQATT and CDR2 SNEGSKA (reference sequence). V lost 8 bases to trimming and J lost 2 bases; unmatched junction nucleotides: 9. CDR3 sequence (DNA): TGCAGTCCCACACTGACAGGGGCCACAGATACGCAGTATTTT. This gives the protein CSPTLTGATDTQYF.

This clonotype was observed at least ten times. The CDR3 sequence is CSTTIVTDTQYF. DNA for the CDR3: TGCAGTACCACTATCGTTACAGATACGCAGTATTTT. This chain joins TRBV20-1 and TRBJ2-3; the D is unclear. The germline CDR1 and CDR2 sequences are DFQATT and SNEGSKA (reference sequence). The CDR3 sequence is 12 residues long. V shed 8 bases and J shed 3 bases, with 12 bases lying between them.

This clonotype appeared many times. This sequence joins TRBV6-2 or TRBV6-3 and TRBJ1-1, with 7 bases matching TRBD1. The CDR3 loop spans 14 amino acids. J lost 6 bases, V lost 6 bases, and 10 bases had no gene match. Per the germline V gene, CDR1 is MNHEY and CDR2 is SVGEGT. CDR3 sequence: CASSPTGHRPEAFF. The CDR3 nucleotides are TGTGCCAGCAGCCCGACAGGGCACCGACCTGAAGCTTTCTTT.

The table lists this clonotype with many counts. The V gene is TRBV27, the J gene TRBJ2-5, with a weak D call TRBD2 (5 bases). The length of the CDR3 is 14 residues. Germline V lookup: CDR1 MNHEY, CDR2 SMNVEV (reference sequence). V lost 3 bases and J lost 4, with 12 bases in between. CDR3 bases: TGTGCCAGCAGTTTTGGCGGGCCCGTAGAGACCCAGTACTTC. Translation: CASSFGGPVETQYF.

This clonotype occurred many times. The V and J genes are TRBV29-1 and TRBJ1-1, with D perhaps TRBD1 (6 bases). The CDR3 contains 12 residues. The V end lost 2 bases, the J end lost 5 bases, and 9 bases lay between the germline ends. CDR1 is SQVTM and CDR2 is ANQGSEA in the germline V gene. The CDR3 reads CSVETGRTEAFF. The CDR3 region has the DNA TGCAGCGTTGAAACAGGGAGGACTGAAGCTTTCTTT.

This clonotype was seen repeatedly, ten times or more. The chain joins TRBV2 to TRBJ2-3; the D gene could be TRBD1 or TRBD2 (5 bases each). CDR3 length: 17 amino acids. The ends were cut back, 4 bases at V and 0 bases at J, with 17 bases in the middle. The germline V gene encodes CDR1 SNHLY and CDR2 FYNNEI. The CDR3 region is CASSAMGSGASTDTQYF. The CDR3 nucleotides read TGTGCCAGCAGTGCTATGGGGTCCGGGGCTAGCACAGATACGCAGTATTTT.

This clonotype has ten or more counts. One junction end disagrees with the germline gene, perhaps due to a read error. This sequence joins TRBV7-2 and TRBJ2-5; 10 bases agree with TRBD2. Germline V gene sequence: CDR1 SGHTA, CDR2 FQGNSA. This CDR3 is built from 16 residues. The CDR3: CPSSLGGLAIGETQYF. The CDR3 DNA follows: TGTCCCAGCAGCTTAGGGGGACTAGCGATAGGGGAGACCCAGTACTTC.

At least ten counts were recorded for this clonotype. The chain carries TRBV6-2 or TRBV6-3 and TRBJ1-1, with 7 bases matching TRBD1. Germline V gives CDR1 MNHEY, CDR2 SVGEGT. J gave up 0 bases and V 7 bases, and 5 bases lay outside the gene matches. The CDR3 is 14 amino acids. The CDR3 region is CASTRQGLNTEAFF. CDR3 DNA sequence: TGTGCCAGCACCCGACAGGGCCTGAACACTGAAGCTTTCTTT.

This clonotype was seen at least ten times. The chain recombines TRBV4-3 with TRBJ2-4, with D hard to call. Germline assignment: CDR1 LGHNA and CDR2 YSLEER. Trimming removed 0 bases from V and 9 bases from J, with 18 bases in between. CDR3 length: 16 residues. CDR3 sequence reads: CASSQERLGGLGIQYF. In DNA form, the CDR3 reads TGCGCCAGCAGCCAAGAACGCTTGGGCGGCCTTGGCATTCAGTACTTC.

J is TRBJ2-2 and V is TRBV15; the D is unclear. Germline CDR1 LNHNV, CDR2 YYDKDF (reference sequence). The ends were cut back, 1 base at V and 3 bases at J, with 6 bases in the middle. The CDR3 is 14 amino acids. CDR3 region: CATSRVFDTGELFF. The CDR3 region has the DNA TGTGCCACCAGCAGAGTGTTTGACACCGGGGAGCTGTTTTTT.

Ten or more counts support this clonotype. The chain has TRBV12-3 or TRBV12-4 and TRBJ2-1; 14 bases are shared with TRBD2. This CDR3 is 16 amino acids long. With 6 bases clipped from V and 8 bases from J, the junction kept 9 bases outside the gene matches. The CDR3, as DNA: TGTGCCAGCAGCCAGGGACTAGCGGGAGCGGGCTATGAGCAGTTCTTC. This gives the protein CASSQGLAGAGYEQFF.

Many counts were recorded for this clonotype. The V call is TRBV7-2, the J call TRBJ2-7, with TRBD1 matching 7 bases. The CDR3 has 15 residues. After removal of 6 bases from V and 2 bases from J, the junction contained 10 bases not matched to a gene. Germline CDR1 reads SGHTA; CDR2 reads FQGNSA. CDR3 sequence: CASSFTGTETYEQYF. DNA of the CDR3: TGTGCCAGCAGTTTTACCGGGACAGAGACCTACGAGCAGTACTTC.

This clonotype was counted at least ten times. J is TRBJ2-7 and V is TRBV27, with 8 bases matching TRBD2. The CDR3 length is 14 residues. V shed 6 bases, J shed 3 bases, and the junction held 7 bases outside the gene matches. From germline, CDR1 is MNHEY and CDR2 SMNVEV (reference sequence). CDR3 region: CASRKGGRLYEQYF. The DNA of the CDR3 is TGTGCCAGCAGGAAAGGCGGGAGGCTCTACGAGCAGTACTTC.

This clonotype was recorded many times. The CDR3 bases are TGCAGTGCACCGACTAGCGGGAGCCCCGGGGAGCTGTTTTTT. As protein: CSAPTSGSPGELFF. The chain has TRBV20-1 and TRBJ2-2, with TRBD2 matching over 12 bases. The CDR3 covers 14 residues. The germline gives CDR1 DFQATT, CDR2 SNEGSKA (reference sequence). Trimming removed 6 bases from V and 6 bases from J; junction bases left unmatched: 5.

Worth noting for this clonotype: A clone one base away is much larger, so this may be a read error. The V gene is TRBV5-4, the J gene TRBJ2-1, with 16 bases matching TRBD2. The CDR3 has 16 residues. The V and J ends lost 3 bases and 5 bases, in that order; junction bases with no gene match: 2. CDR1 and CDR2 from the germline V gene are SGHNT and YYREEE (reference sequence). Written as DNA, the CDR3 is TGTGCCAGCAGCTCGGGACTAGCGGGAGGGCACAATGAGCAGTTCTTC. It specifies CASSSGLAGGHNEQFF.

This clonotype was seen many times. The CDR3 DNA follows: TGTGCCAGCAGTATAGCGGGAGGGCCGGTGCCAGATACGCAGTATTTT. Its translation: CASSIAGGPVPDTQYF. The rearrangement uses TRBV27 and TRBJ2-3; TRBD2 aligns across 11 bases. CDR3 length: 16 residues. The trim removed 5 bases at V and 4 bases at J, leaving 8 bases unmatched. CDR1 is MNHEY, CDR2 SMNVEV, per germline (reference sequence).

At least ten counts were recorded for this clonotype. V gene TRBV2 combines with J gene TRBJ2-5; possibly TRBD1 or TRBD2 for D (7 bases each). The ends were cut back, 1 base at V and 4 bases at J, with 16 bases in the middle. This CDR3 has 16 residues. Per germline, CDR1 SNHLY and CDR2 FYNNEI. As DNA, the CDR3 is TGTGCCAGCAGTGAAGGGGGAGGGGGCGCGGGAGAGACCCAGTACTTC. Translated: CASSEGGGGAGETQYF.

This clonotype has a count of ten or more. The CDR3 DNA reads as TGCGCCAGCAGCTTGGGGCAAAACGCGAACACCGGGGAGCTGTTTTTT. Its protein is CASSLGQNANTGELFF. The chain recombines TRBV5-1 with TRBJ2-2, with D uncertain. This CDR3 has 16 residues. Germline V lookup: CDR1 SGHRS, CDR2 YFSETQ. V shed 0 bases and J shed 0 bases, with 9 bases lying between them.

There are a few counts of this clonotype. This sequence joins TRBV27 and TRBJ2-7; maybe TRBD1 (6 bases). Trimming removed 1 base from V and 3 bases from J, with 10 bases in between. CDR1 is MNHEY, CDR2 SMNVEV, per germline (reference sequence). CDR3 size: 14 residues. CDR3 in DNA: TGTGCCAGCAGTTTATACCAGGGGAACTACGAGCAGTACTTC. It codes for CASSLYQGNYEQYF.